A selection of T cell receptor beta chains follows, all from one sample in a study of T cell changes during pregnancy in multiple sclerosis. Assay: immunoSEQ multiplex PCR; the TCRdb copy retains only in-frame clones and omits some. The table has over 55,000 clones, around 92% seen once. The sample in question was peripheral blood, obtained in the first trimester of pregnancy. These receptors originate from a female donor with multiple sclerosis, enrolled in a pregnancy study. The CDR3 runs from the conserved cysteine through the conserved F or W. D genes are given only for firm matches. Not every row has a clone size; where given, it reads once, few, many or a size class.

CDR3 protein: CASSPGQGRYQPQHF; CDR3 DNA: TGTGCCAGCTCACCGGGACAGGGAAGGTATCAGCCCCAGCATTTT; clone size: -; V gene: TRBV18; D gene: TRBD1; J gene: TRBJ1-5
CDR3 protein: CSGATSGPYNEQFF; CDR3 DNA: TGCAGCGGCGCCACTAGCGGACCTTACAATGAGCAGTTCTTC; clone size: -; V gene: TRBV29-1; D gene: TRBD2; J gene: TRBJ2-1
CDR3 protein: CASSLVSGYEQYF; CDR3 DNA: TGTGCCAGCAGCTTAGTTTCCGGCTACGAGCAGTACTTC; clone size: -; V gene: TRBV7-2; D gene: -; J gene: TRBJ2-7
CDR3 protein: CASSVQGPTNEKLFF; CDR3 DNA: TGTGCCAGTAGTGTACAGGGCCCAACTAATGAAAAACTGTTTTTT; clone size: -; V gene: TRBV19; D gene: -; J gene: TRBJ1-4
CDR3 protein: CASSRATGKGPEAFF; CDR3 DNA: TGTGCCAGCAGCCGTGCGACAGGGAAAGGCCCTGAAGCTTTCTTT; clone size: once; V gene: TRBV5-4; D gene: TRBD1; J gene: TRBJ1-1
CDR3 protein: CASSERSGIADTQYF; CDR3 DNA: TGTGCCAGCAGTGAACGCAGCGGGATAGCAGATACGCAGTATTTT; clone size: -; V gene: TRBV6-1; D gene: TRBD2; J gene: TRBJ2-3
CDR3 protein: CASSLALAGGSHEQFF; CDR3 DNA: TGCGCCAGCAGCTTGGCCCTAGCGGGAGGCTCCCATGAGCAGTTCTTC; clone size: -; V gene: TRBV5-1; D gene: TRBD2; J gene: TRBJ2-1
CDR3 protein: CASSLAIRETQYF; CDR3 DNA: TGTGCCAGCAGCTTAGCTATTCGGGAGACCCAGTACTTC; clone size: once; V gene: TRBV7-9; D gene: -; J gene: TRBJ2-5
CDR3 protein: CASSQAGSLTYNEQFF; CDR3 DNA: TGTGCCAGCAGCCAAGCCGGGAGCCTGACCTACAATGAGCAGTTCTTC; clone size: -; V gene: TRBV14; D gene: -; J gene: TRBJ2-1
CDR3 protein: CASSLAGGPFYEQYF; CDR3 DNA: TGCGCCAGCAGCTTGGCGGGAGGGCCATTCTACGAGCAGTACTTC; clone size: -; V gene: TRBV5-1; D gene: TRBD2; J gene: TRBJ2-7
CDR3 protein: CATSTAKDRNTEAFF; CDR3 DNA: TGTGCCACCAGCACCGCTAAGGACAGGAACACTGAAGCTTTCTTT; clone size: few; V gene: TRBV15; D gene: -; J gene: TRBJ1-1
CDR3 protein: CASSPHRLADTQYF; CDR3 DNA: TGTGCCAGCAGCCCCCACCGGCTAGCAGATACGCAGTATTTT; clone size: -; V gene: TRBV6-4; D gene: -; J gene: TRBJ2-3
CDR3 protein: CAWSVAGARQETQYF; CDR3 DNA: TGTGCCTGGAGCGTAGCGGGAGCCCGACAAGAGACCCAGTACTTC; clone size: -; V gene: TRBV30; D gene: TRBD2; J gene: TRBJ2-5
CDR3 protein: CASSLPLQGGYREQYF; CDR3 DNA: TGTGCCAGCAGCTTGCCCCTACAGGGGGGCTATCGGGAGCAGTACTTC; clone size: once; V gene: TRBV7-9; D gene: TRBD1; J gene: TRBJ2-7
CDR3 protein: CASSLAGGNTGELFF; CDR3 DNA: TGTGCCAGCAGCTTAGCGGGAGGGAACACCGGGGAGCTGTTTTTT; clone size: -; V gene: TRBV7-3; D gene: TRBD2; J gene: TRBJ2-2
CDR3 protein: CASTLGWDSVNEQFF; CDR3 DNA: TGTGCCAGCACCTTGGGCTGGGACAGTGTCAATGAGCAGTTCTTC; clone size: once; V gene: TRBV13; D gene: TRBD1; J gene: TRBJ2-1
CDR3 protein: CASSSQGLAGYEQYF; CDR3 DNA: TGTGCCAGCAGTTCACAGGGACTAGCGGGCTACGAGCAGTACTTC; clone size: -; V gene: TRBV28; D gene: TRBD2; J gene: TRBJ2-7
CDR3 protein: CASSLVTTSNTGELFF; CDR3 DNA: TGTGCCAGCAGCTTAGTGACAACTTCGAACACCGGGGAGCTGTTTTTT; clone size: -; V gene: TRBV7-3; D gene: -; J gene: TRBJ2-2
CDR3 protein: CASSVGLADYTDTQYF; CDR3 DNA: TGTGCCAGCAGCGTCGGTCTAGCGGATTACACAGATACGCAGTATTTT; clone size: -; V gene: TRBV9; D gene: TRBD2; J gene: TRBJ2-3
CDR3 protein: CASSQETGRLFF; CDR3 DNA: TGTGCCAGCAGCCAAGAGACAGGTCGGCTGTTTTTT; clone size: -; V gene: TRBV14; D gene: -; J gene: TRBJ1-4
CDR3 protein: CASSEPGTGERDTEAFF; CDR3 DNA: TGTGCCAGCAGTGAACCTGGGACAGGGGAAAGGGACACTGAAGCTTTCTTT; clone size: -; V gene: TRBV2; D gene: TRBD1; J gene: TRBJ1-1
CDR3 protein: CASSRGQVQETQYF; CDR3 DNA: TGTGCCAGCAGCAGAGGACAGGTTCAAGAGACCCAGTACTTC; clone size: -; V gene: TRBV7-8; D gene: TRBD1; J gene: TRBJ2-5
CDR3 protein: CASSFSGGPSEQYF; CDR3 DNA: TGTGCCAGCAGTTTCTCTGGGGGCCCCTCCGAGCAGTACTTC; clone size: -; V gene: TRBV28; D gene: -; J gene: TRBJ2-7
CDR3 protein: CASSIADSGALGYTF; CDR3 DNA: TGTGCCAGTAGTATCGCCGATTCAGGGGCACTGGGCTACACCTTC; clone size: -; V gene: TRBV19; D gene: -; J gene: TRBJ1-2
CDR3 protein: CASSQDGLAVETQYF; CDR3 DNA: TGTGCCAGCAGCCAAGACGGACTAGCGGTAGAGACCCAGTACTTC; clone size: -; V gene: TRBV14; D gene: TRBD2; J gene: TRBJ2-5
CDR3 protein: CASSIGGRGSDEQFF; CDR3 DNA: TGTGCCAGTAGTATAGGGGGCAGGGGCTCGGATGAGCAGTTCTTC; clone size: -; V gene: TRBV19; D gene: -; J gene: TRBJ2-1
CDR3 protein: CASSLADVGADTQYF; CDR3 DNA: TGCGCCAGCAGCTTGGCGGATGTTGGAGCTGATACGCAGTATTTT; clone size: -; V gene: TRBV5-1; D gene: -; J gene: TRBJ2-3
CDR3 protein: CASSEQSFTGELFF; CDR3 DNA: TGTGCCAGCAGTGAGCAGTCCTTCACCGGGGAGCTGTTTTTT; clone size: -; V gene: TRBV6-1; D gene: -; J gene: TRBJ2-2
CDR3 protein: CASSPGVAVQETQYF; CDR3 DNA: TGTGCCAGCAGCCCCGGAGTAGCGGTCCAAGAGACCCAGTACTTC; clone size: -; V gene: TRBV9; D gene: -; J gene: TRBJ2-5
CDR3 protein: CASQQILRYEQYF; CDR3 DNA: TGTGCCAGCCAACAGATTCTAAGATACGAGCAGTACTTC; clone size: -; V gene: TRBV7-2; D gene: -; J gene: TRBJ2-7
CDR3 protein: CASSQQQGINTEAFF; CDR3 DNA: TGCGCCAGCAGCCAACAACAGGGAATCAACACTGAAGCTTTCTTT; clone size: -; V gene: TRBV4-1; D gene: -; J gene: TRBJ1-1
CDR3 protein: CASSLSPRGGNEQFF; CDR3 DNA: TGTGCCAGCAGCCTCAGTCCAAGGGGGGGCAATGAGCAGTTCTTC; clone size: -; V gene: TRBV16; D gene: -; J gene: TRBJ2-1
CDR3 protein: CASSLGYGLAGEQYF; CDR3 DNA: TGTGCCAGCAGCTTGGGATACGGACTAGCGGGAGAGCAGTACTTC; clone size: once; V gene: TRBV5-6; D gene: TRBD2; J gene: TRBJ2-7